Shown below are 29 T cell receptor beta chains from a single sample sequenced in a study of human T cells and chemical hapten exposure. Time point described: patch test 3, about 24 weeks after DPC sensitization. Treatment defined: therapeutic diphenylcyclopropenone sensitization with weekly scalp DPC. TCRdb redid the calling of the RACE reads with MiXCR, one entry per CDR3 protein. In the table there are about 90,000 distinct CDR3 sequences, around 9.9% of which are singletons. Specimen: whole blood, collected in connection with sensitization to the hapten diphenylcyclopropenone (DPC). The receptors derive from a woman between 25 and 40 years old with alopecia areata. Some clones in this sample may be carry-over from other donors' samples.

This clonotype was counted at least ten times. This chain links TRBV6-5 with TRBJ2-7, with D possibly TRBD2 on 6 matching bases. Germline CDR1 and CDR2: MNHEY and SVGAGI. V shed 2 bases and J shed 6 bases, with 14 bases lying between them. The CDR3 consists of 14 residues. As DNA, the CDR3 is TGTGCCAGCAGTTACGGTAGGGGACTCGGCGAGCAGTACTTC. Protein: CASSYGRGLGEQYF.

A few counts support this clonotype. This sequence joins TRBV18 and TRBJ1-5, with D perhaps matching TRBD1 (6 bases). Trimming shortened V by 4 bases and J by 7 bases, and 11 bases separated the two germline ends. Germline loops: CDR1 KGHSH, CDR2 LQKENI. The CDR3 extends over 13 amino acids. The CDR3 nucleotides read TGTGCCAGCTCACTTACAGGGTTCCAGCCCCAGCATTTT. Translated, it gives CASSLTGFQPQHF.

This clonotype has a handful of counts. The chain carries TRBV6-2 or TRBV6-3 and TRBJ1-2; a possible D gene is TRBD1 (6 bases). V lost 4 bases and J 4 bases, leaving 16 bases between the germline ends. The germline CDR1 and CDR2 sequences are MNHEY and SVGEGT. There are 15 residues in the CDR3. The CDR3 nucleotides read TGTGCCAGCAGTTTCAACCGGGACACCCCCTATGGCTACACCTTC. It is translated as CASSFNRDTPYGYTF.

The V call is TRBV11-1, the J call TRBJ1-1, with D unresolved. V was pared by 2 bases and J by 3 bases, with 16 bases between. The CDR3 is made up of 16 amino acids. Germline V gene sequence: CDR1 SGHAT, CDR2 FQDESV (reference sequence). CDR3 in amino acids: CASSLYGGPGHTEAFF. DNA for the CDR3: TGTGCCAGCAGCTTATACGGCGGCCCTGGGCACACTGAAGCTTTCTTT.

This clonotype appeared many times. The chain couples TRBV2 to TRBJ1-4; D not certain. CDR3 length: 16 amino acids. The V gene lost 6 bases and the J gene lost 0 bases, with 14 bases spanning the gap. Germline V gene lookup returns CDR1 SNHLY and CDR2 FYNNEI. CDR3 protein: CASRAGRVATNEKLFF. DNA for the CDR3: TGTGCCAGCAGGGCTGGGAGAGTGGCAACTAATGAAAAACTGTTTTTT.

This clonotype came up many times. The chain uses TRBV7-2 and TRBJ2-4; 11 bases fit TRBD2. Unmatched junction bases numbered 8, after V lost 2 bases and J lost 2 bases. This CDR3 contains 18 residues. Germline assignment: CDR1 SGHTA and CDR2 FQGNSA. The CDR3 bases are TGTGCCAGCAGCTTAAAGGGCCTAGCGGGAGGTTCCAAAAACATTCAGTACTTC. It yields the protein CASSLKGLAGGSKNIQYF.

This chain links TRBV13 with TRBJ2-6; D is perhaps TRBD1 or TRBD2 (5 bases each). Germline V CDR1 and CDR2: PRHDT, FYEKMQ (reference sequence). The CDR3 has 17 amino acids. The V end lost 5 bases, the J end lost 0 bases, and 14 bases lay between the germline ends. The CDR3 DNA reads as TGTGCCAGCAGCGCGAGGGGCGGTGACTCTGGGGCCAACGTCCTGACTTTC. Its protein product is CASSARGGDSGANVLTF.

At least ten counts were recorded for this clonotype. V is TRBV20-1 and J is TRBJ1-4; 9 nucleotides agree with TRBD1. Per germline, CDR1 DFQATT and CDR2 SNEGSKA (reference sequence). V was clipped by 2 bases and J by 6 bases; unmatched bases: 1. CDR3 length: 13 amino acids. The CDR3 region has the DNA TGCAGTGCTAGACGGGACAGGGATGAAAAACTGTTTTTT. Its protein is CSARRDRDEKLFF.

DNA of the CDR3: TGTGCCAGCAGCGTAGAACGGTGGATTTACAATGAGCAGTTCTTC. Its translation is CASSVERWIYNEQFF. The rearrangement uses TRBV9 and TRBJ2-1; D unclear. The CDR3 length is 15 residues. Germline V gives CDR1 SGDLS, CDR2 YYNGEE. With 0 bases removed from V and 4 bases from J, the gap between germline ends came to 11 bases. Filled out from reference TRBV9 and TRBJ2-1, the complete variable domain reads DSGVTQTPKHLITATGQRVTLRCSPRSGDLSVYWYQQSLDQGLQFLIQYYNGEERAKGNILERFSAQQFPDLHSELNLSSLELGDSALYFCASSVERWIYNEQFFGPGTRLTVL.

This clonotype was picked up many times. This rearrangement joins TRBV11-2 to TRBJ2-4; D possibly uses TRBD1 or TRBD2 (5 bases each). Trimming left V 1 base short and J 9 bases short, with 13 bases between. Germline V CDR1 and CDR2: SGHAT, FQNNGV. CDR3 size: 14 residues. The CDR3 DNA sequence: TGTGCCAGCAGCTTAGTCGGAGCAGGGACCATTCAGTACTTC. Amino acid sequence: CASSLVGAGTIQYF.

This chain joins TRBV20-1 and TRBJ2-1, with 9 bases identical to TRBD1. V was clipped by 4 bases and J by 4 bases; unmatched bases: 8. The CDR3 spans 15 residues. Germline CDR1 DFQATT, CDR2 SNEGSKA (reference sequence). The CDR3 region is CSATSAGTGYNEQFF. For the CDR3, the DNA is TGCAGTGCTACATCAGCCGGGACAGGGTACAATGAGCAGTTCTTC.

The chain is built from TRBV20-1 and TRBJ2-1, with 8 positions matching TRBD2. CDR3 length: 15 residues. V was pared by 3 bases and J by 0 bases, with 4 bases of the junction left unmatched. Germline V gene sequence: CDR1 DFQATT, CDR2 SNEGSKA (reference sequence). This chain's CDR3 is CSARPTSGSYNEQFF. The DNA of the CDR3 is TGCAGTGCTAGGCCTACTAGCGGCTCCTACAATGAGCAGTTCTTC.

The chain uses TRBV7-9 and TRBJ1-4; D ambiguous. Trimming removed 5 bases at V and 6 bases at J, with 4 bases between. The CDR3 length is 11 residues. Looked up from germline, CDR1 is SEHNR and CDR2 is FQNEAQ (reference sequence). Here the CDR3 reads CASSPHEKLFF. The CDR3 nucleotides are TGTGCCAGCAGCCCTCATGAAAAACTGTTTTTT.

This clonotype was recorded at least ten times. This rearrangement joins TRBV11-2 to TRBJ2-7; D is ambiguous. CDR1 is SGHAT and CDR2 is FQNNGV in the germline V gene. This CDR3 is 10 amino acids long. Trimming pared 11 bases from V and 5 bases from J, leaving 10 bases between. The CDR3 sequence is CAPRFNEQYV. CDR3 in DNA: TGTGCCCCGAGGTTCAACGAGCAGTACGTC.

The DNA for the CDR3 is TGCAGCGTTGACAGGGGGGACACTGAAGCTTTCTTT. Residues: CSVDRGDTEAFF. The chain carries TRBV29-1 and TRBJ1-1, with TRBD1 matching 7 bases. The CDR3 contains 12 residues. The V gene's germline CDR1 is SQVTM and CDR2 ANQGSEA. With V trimmed by 3 bases and J by 3 bases, 1 base remained unmatched.

This clonotype was counted between two and nine times. The chain carries TRBV12-3 or TRBV12-4 and TRBJ2-3, with TRBD2 matching 9 bases. J was trimmed by 3 bases and V by 5 bases; bases with no gene match: 9. The CDR3 has 16 amino acids. This CDR3 reads CASSPGTSFRTDTQYF. In DNA, the CDR3 is TGTGCCAGCAGTCCCGGGACTAGCTTCAGAACAGATACGCAGTATTTT.

This clonotype occurred many times. J is TRBJ2-2 and V is TRBV28; D tentatively fits TRBD1 or TRBD2 (5 bases each). Germline V gene data show CDR1 as MDHEN and CDR2 as SYDVKM. This CDR3 is 17 amino acids long. V shed 3 bases and J shed 7 bases, with 21 bases lying between them. Here the CDR3 DNA reads TGTGCCAGCAGTTTCTCCCCTGTTTGGGGGAACCGCGGGGAGCTGTTTTTT. Protein product: CASSFSPVWGNRGELFF.

This clonotype was observed a few times. This sequence joins TRBV28 and TRBJ2-3; no reliable D call. CDR3 length: 18 residues. V was pared by 1 base and J by 2 bases, with 19 bases between. Germline V gene sequence: CDR1 MDHEN, CDR2 SYDVKM. The CDR3 spells CASSLSSTPIVHTDTQYF. DNA for the CDR3: TGTGCCAGCAGTTTATCTTCGACCCCAATAGTGCACACAGATACGCAGTATTTT.

The genes are TRBV18 and TRBJ2-1, with D unresolved. CDR3 length: 15 residues. The germline V gene encodes CDR1 KGHSH and CDR2 LQKENI. V was pared by 0 bases and J by 6 bases, with 12 bases between. CDR3 region: CASSPPSRTSNEQFF. The CDR3 DNA reads TGTGCCAGCTCACCACCCTCCAGGACCAGCAATGAGCAGTTCTTC. The full variable domain, in which reference TRBV18 and TRBJ2-1 provide the parts outside the CDR3, is NAGVMQNPRHLVRRRGQEARLRCSPMKGHSHVYWYRQLPEEGLKFMVYLQKENIIDESGMPKERFSAEFPKEGPSILRIQQVVRGDSAAYFCASSPPSRTSNEQFFGPGTRLTVL.

This clonotype was seen many times. The chain recombines TRBV20-1 with TRBJ2-3; 9 bases are a match to TRBD2. CDR1 and CDR2 (germline): DFQATT, SNEGSKA (reference sequence). The V gene end was trimmed by 6 bases and the J gene end by 4 bases; junction bases not matched to a gene: 11. This CDR3 is built from 15 residues. CDR3 residues: CSAAAGGRAPDTQYF. The DNA of the CDR3 is TGCAGTGCCGCGGCGGGCGGGAGGGCCCCAGATACGCAGTATTTT.

The chain carries TRBV27 and TRBJ2-1; 8 bases are shared with TRBD2. This CDR3 spans 12 amino acids. J lost 14 bases, V lost 4 bases, and 7 bases had no gene match. CDR1 MNHEY and CDR2 SMNVEV come from the germline V gene (reference sequence). CDR3 in DNA: TGTGCCAGCAGTTCCGGGAGGGCCGAAAAGTTCTTC. This gives the protein CASSSGRAEKFF.

This clonotype was seen repeatedly, ten times or more. V usage is TRBV29-1 and J usage is TRBJ1-1, with D possibly matching TRBD1 (6 bases). Germline V CDR1 and CDR2: SQVTM, ANQGSEA. The CDR3 is 14 residues long. V was pared by 6 bases and J by 5 bases, with 19 bases between. CDR3 DNA sequence: TGCAGCGTCACCAGATTTGGGGGCCCTACTGAAGCTTTCTTT. Translating it yields CSVTRFGGPTEAFF.

This chain connects TRBV29-1 to TRBJ1-1; no firm D call. The V gene's germline CDR1 is SQVTM and CDR2 ANQGSEA. The CDR3 length is 12 residues. Trimming pared 7 bases from V and 1 base from J, leaving 10 bases between. The CDR3 DNA reads as TGCAGCGGGGGTCTGGGGAACACTGAAGCTTTCTTT. Translated, it gives CSGGLGNTEAFF.

This sequence joins TRBV5-1 and TRBJ1-5; possible D gene TRBD1, 5 bases. The CDR3 runs to 14 residues. The V gene's germline CDR1 is SGHRS and CDR2 YFSETQ. Trimming stripped 4 bases from V and 6 bases from J, with 14 bases between. CDR3 coding DNA: TGCGCCAGCAGCCCGCGGGGGGGTGGTCAGCCCCAGCATTTT. Translating it yields CASSPRGGGQPQHF.

This clonotype was seen ten or more times. The rearrangement uses TRBV19 and TRBJ2-5, with TRBD2 identical over 7 bases. Germline trimming cut 7 bases from V and 5 bases from J; bases unmatched to any gene: 7. There are 13 residues in the CDR3. Germline-derived CDR1 and CDR2 are LNHDA and SQIVND (reference sequence). CDR3 coding DNA: TGTGCCAGTACTAGCGGCGCATGGGAGACCCAGTACTTC. Translating gives CASTSGAWETQYF.

This clonotype occurred many times. The gene calls are TRBV20-1 and TRBJ2-5; 8 bases are shared with TRBD1. Germline V gene data show CDR1 as DFQATT and CDR2 as SNEGSKA (reference sequence). J was trimmed by 5 bases and V by 4 bases; bases with no gene match: 12. This CDR3 region has 15 residues. CDR3 loop: CSATNGQGLEETQYF. The CDR3, as DNA: TGCAGTGCTACCAATGGACAGGGCCTGGAGGAGACCCAGTACTTC.

In this sample, this clonotype turned up many times. The chain employs TRBV12-5 and TRBJ2-5; D gene unclear. CDR1 LGHNT and CDR2 FRNRAP come from the germline V gene. The ends were cut back, 4 bases at V and 3 bases at J, with 9 bases in the middle. The CDR3 runs to 13 residues. The CDR3 spells CASGSWSEETQYF. CDR3 in DNA: TGTGCTAGTGGTTCTTGGAGCGAAGAGACCCAGTACTTC.

At least ten counts were recorded for this clonotype. The chain employs TRBV28 and TRBJ2-7; TRBD1 might be the D (7 bases). Trimming removed 6 bases at V and 7 bases at J, with 16 bases between. CDR1 and CDR2 from the germline V gene are MDHEN and SYDVKM. This CDR3 has 13 amino acids. This CDR3 reads CASSPGGQPEQYV. The CDR3, as DNA: TGTGCCAGCAGCCCAGGGGGGCAGCCAGAGCAGTACGTC.

This clonotype was counted at least ten times. The V and J genes are TRBV6-2 or TRBV6-3 and TRBJ2-7; D is undetermined. Germline CDR1 MNHEY, CDR2 SVGEGT. Trimming left V 2 bases short and J 3 bases short, with 5 bases between. CDR3 length: 12 residues. The CDR3 DNA sequence: TGTGCCAGCAGTTACGGATACTACGAGCAGTACTTC. This sequence encodes CASSYGYYEQYF.